A selection of T cell receptor beta chains follows, all from one sample in a study of cytomegalovirus exposure and HLA in healthy donors. Using immunoSEQ multiplex PCR, the repertoire was profiled, and TCRdb retains in-frame clones only, with some absent. The table includes more than 150,000 clones, 80% to 90% detected once. Sequences were obtained from PBMCs. The receptors stem from a man younger than 30 in good health and CMV-seropositive. Each CDR3 is given with its conserved first and last residue. Fields, in order: D gene, J gene, V gene, CDR3 protein. D genes are given only for firm matches.

>-|TRBJ2-5|TRBV6-6
CASQRGPGLLPETQYF
>TRBD1|TRBJ1-4|TRBV6-6
CASSYYRGHEKLFF
>-|-|TRBV27
CASSRGGASSYEQYF
>-|TRBJ2-3|TRBV20-1
CSAKERDTQYF
>-|TRBJ2-4|TRBV19
CATRDLIGIQYF
>TRBD1|TRBJ1-6|TRBV2
CASRAQSAGGTNF
>TRBD1|TRBJ1-4|TRBV9
CASSVVGTVNEKLFF
>-|TRBJ1-1|TRBV11-3
CASSFGGTMNTEAFF
>-|TRBJ1-1|TRBV4-1
CASSQDRSRIMNTEAFF
>-|TRBJ2-1|TRBV14
CASSQENRYNEQFF
>TRBD2|TRBJ2-5|TRBV7-2
CASSPMTMGLAGGPETQYF
>TRBD1|TRBJ2-3|TRBV23-1
CASSQSFTGGEASSTDTQYF
>TRBD1|TRBJ1-3|TRBV9
CASQGERNTIYF
>-|TRBJ2-1|TRBV6-5
CASSYSLNEQFF
>TRBD2|TRBJ2-3|TRBV7-2
CASSLVLGLHTDTQYF
>-|TRBJ1-1|TRBV5-5
CASSLRTEAFF
>-|TRBJ2-1|TRBV19
CASTRAHEQFF
>TRBD2|TRBJ2-1|TRBV7-9
CASSTRGGGNEQFF
>-|TRBJ1-1|TRBV19
CASSPVDGMVIEAFF
>TRBD1|TRBJ1-2|TRBV10-3
CAITGRDRGFGYTF
>TRBD1|TRBJ1-5|TRBV6-1
CASSEALGQGDQPQHF
>-|TRBJ1-6|TRBV5-6
CASRGAGLYNSPLHF
>TRBD1|TRBJ1-2|TRBV7-6
CASSPDRGLSGYTF
>TRBD1|TRBJ1-4|TRBV6-6
CASSAGTDYEKLFF
>-|TRBJ1-2|TRBV7-2
CASSPGAGPGTF
>TRBD1|TRBJ1-2|TRBV9
CASSPGDSSWGYTF
>-|TRBJ1-2|TRBV7-8
CASRRGGNYGYTF
>TRBD2|TRBJ2-7|TRBV7-9
CASSMLAGVGYEQYF
>-|TRBJ2-5|TRBV4-2
CASSQDLRGSRETQYF
>-|TRBJ2-3|TRBV27
CASSLFSVTDTQYF
>TRBD1|TRBJ1-1|TRBV4-1
CASSQPGQGWSGEAFF
>TRBD1|TRBJ1-2|TRBV5-1
CASSLAGTGDGYTF
>-|TRBJ2-1|TRBV9
CASSAIGYRGASDEQFF
>-|TRBJ1-1|TRBV6-5
CASMYGLNTEAFF
>TRBD1|TRBJ1-2|TRBV19
CASSIYTPGQPIYGYTF
>TRBD1|TRBJ2-5|TRBV15
CATSRWTGMQETQYF
>-|TRBJ1-2|TRBV30
CAWTQNFNYGYTF
>TRBD2|TRBJ2-7|TRBV9
CASSLNPGLAGGLFPYEQYF
>-|TRBJ1-2|TRBV9
CASSPEGLNYGYTF
>TRBD1|TRBJ2-5|TRBV11-2
CASRPDRHYQETQYF
>TRBD2|TRBJ2-1|TRBV19
CASSMARGGARNEQFF